Listed here is a single T cell receptor beta chain. Its antigen is not yet known. Base-call qualities are not available, and no considerably larger clone is one nucleotide away. The cohort comprised around 700 healthy bone marrow donors. At the time of sampling, all cohort members were nominally healthy, though unrecorded immune exposures were likely present. The donor was CMV seronegative and was included in the group of a few hundred seronegative cohort members. A peripheral blood sample was collected from each donor, and TCR beta sequencing was performed on peripheral blood mononuclear cells. The Qiagen DNeasy Blood Extraction Kit was used to extract genomic DNA from the blood cell samples. This sample stems from a study of cytomegalovirus exposure and HLA in healthy donors (TCRdb year 2017). As for the study more broadly: An earlier analysis of approximately 640 of the donors reported roughly 270 Gb of sequence data and 117 million unique TCR beta sequences from about 179 million T cells. About 330 gigabases of sequencing data and approximately 91 million unique TCR sequences made up an early release that covered 640 HLA-typed donors. Among the roughly 400 genotyped donors, approximately 77% belonged to the genetic ancestry cluster associated with self-reported Caucasian donors. The study aimed to test whether cataloging public T cell receptors could reveal signatures of past pathogen exposure. The T cell repertoires of 550 to 850 subjects were profiled by immunosequencing and related to cytomegalovirus serostatus. In addition to the first cohort of around 670 subjects, a separate validation cohort of over 90 different subjects was used. High-throughput TCR immunosequencing, statistical association of individual TCRs with disease status, and machine learning were combined to predict cytomegalovirus infection status. A later analysis re-analyzed previously published TCR beta repertoires from 650 to 800 donors and added high-resolution HLA genotyping to study TCR occurrence patterns. Rather than drawing on any new phenotypic data, the later analysis identified candidate immune exposures from TCR beta sequences and the way those sequences occurred across donors. An earlier analysis of around 640 of the donors used high-throughput TCR beta sequencing to judge whether each TCR beta V gene segment behaved as functional or pseudogenic. Donor age, sex, ethnicity and CMV serostatus were collected together with the repertoire data. In a later genetic analysis, genome-wide SNP genotypes for about three fifths of the roughly 670 donors were used, and that subset was treated as a discovery cohort. All discovery cohort repertoires had been generated on a single sequencing platform. Class I and class II HLA loci were covered by the typing at four-digit resolution. The number of donors typed differed by locus, with roughly 620-630 for A, B, C, DRB1 and DQB1, roughly 520 for DQA1, 600 to 610 for DPA1, and under 490 for DPB1. Roughly 5 DR-DQ haplotypes were handled as single units for association and clustering because linkage in the cohort was strong. Across around 400 genotyped donors of the cohort, an average of roughly 250,000 unique TCR beta nucleotide sequences per donor were sequenced, and 15% to 20% of those sequences were non-productive.

As encoded in the germline V gene, CDR1 is SGHAT while CDR2 is FQNNGV. The CDR3 spans 15 residues, from the cysteine through the phenylalanine. The read is trimmed to its CDR3 DNA, 45 bases read in frame from base 1. V trim: 11 bases; J trim: 6 bases; unmatched bases: 15. Libraries were prepared through the immunoSEQ multiplex PCR assay. For the multiplex PCR, a mixture combining 60 forward primers for TCR Vbeta segments and 13 reverse primers for TCR Jbeta segments was used. A multiplex PCR assay on genomic DNA amplified the CDR3 region of rearranged TCR beta genes. Amplified TCR beta libraries were sequenced as 87-base-pair reads on the Illumina HiSeq System. Regarding the original processing steps: In a later analysis, around 80 million unique TCR beta chains were counted across the 500 to 850 repertoires, and roughly 10 million of these chains were shared by at least two donors. A nearest-neighbor algorithm error-corrected the raw reads and collapsed the reads into unique sequences, merging closely related sequences to remove PCR and sequencing errors. Alignment of CDR3 sequences to IMGT reference sequences was used to assign V, D and J gene segments. For a sequence to be retained, a match of at least six nucleotides was required to both a V gene segment and a J gene segment. Rearrangements were called productive when the CDR3 lacked stop codons and stayed in frame with V and J; all others were non-productive. Following IMGT convention, CDR3 was defined as the stretch from the second conserved V-encoded cysteine up to the conserved J-encoded phenylalanine. In an earlier analysis of around 640 of the donors, sequences lacking an unambiguous match to a single V gene segment were excluded. An earlier analysis of 587 of the donors classified V segments as functional when productive rearrangements were above 56.7% and as segregating when the standard deviation between donors was above 5%. To diagnose cytomegalovirus status from the catalog of TCR beta chain sequences, a statistical classification framework was built. In a later analysis, V and J genes were assigned by comparing TCR nucleotide sequences against IMGT/GENE-DB human TR gene sequences. Using the TCRdist pipeline, a later analysis assigned CDR3 sequences along with most-parsimonious VDJ recombination scenarios. In a later analysis, each TCR beta chain was defined by its CDR3 amino acid sequence together with its V-gene family, and reads lacking a unique V-gene family were excluded. In a later analysis, 550 to 650 highly shared, low-generation-probability nucleotide sequences were removed to address suspected cross-contamination and a sequencing artifact. In a later analysis, a clonal expansion index for each public chain was calculated from normalized within-repertoire ranks of inferred template counts. Generation probabilities in a later analysis came from a VDJ recombination model fitted to out-of-frame rearrangements, and those results were checked against IGoR. Hypergeometric tests were used in a later analysis to score TCR-TCR, TCR-HLA and TCR-CMV co-occurrence, with a repertoire-size bias correction applied to the TCR pairs. False discovery rates were estimated in a later analysis by permuting HLA or CMV assignments 20 times. In a later analysis, co-occurring TCRs were grouped using DBSCAN, and TCRdist sequence similarity was added for clustering within HLA-allele-positive subsets. Repertoires with fewer than 30,000 or more than 120,000 public chains were left out of co-occurrence clustering, as were about 5 repertoires with anomalous nucleotide sharing. TCRdb provides this immuneACCESS table in a form limited to in-frame rearrangements. Some clones are lacking; in checked studies, under half of them reflect an unresolved V gene, and why the rest are absent is not known. V and J calls plus clone size are reproduced from that table; the DNA served to infer D and trimming. The table for this sample lists roughly 200,000 clones; 70% to 80% of them were counted only once. The ten most abundant clones make up about 2.1% of the sample.

The investigation overall reported the following: According to a later analysis, most CMV-associated TCR beta chains appeared to be HLA-restricted, and the HLA associations seemed to be driven largely by CMV exposure. According to a later analysis, TCR association rates differed among HLA loci, with DRB1 alleles showing the most associated TCRs and HLA-C alleles showing the fewest. Because counts were too low, about 15 rarely observed V segments, including chromosome 9 orphons, were left out of the earlier analysis of 587 of the donors. A later analysis associated approximately 17,000 TCR beta sequences with specific HLA alleles at a false discovery rate of 0.05. An earlier analysis of several hundred of the donors showed that most TCR beta V segments appeared in productive rearrangements either about 90% or about 30% of the time, which broadly matched IMGT annotations. A few of the identified cytomegalovirus-associated TCR beta chains were confirmed in vitro to be specific for cytomegalovirus antigens. While some public TCRs were present in many individuals, most TCR sequences turned up only very rarely across donors. In both the original and validation cohorts, the classifier was reported to diagnose cytomegalovirus status with high specificity and sensitivity. According to the authors, the approach could potentially be generalized to other disease states and immunological phenotypes. Sequencing depth was assumed to be roughly uniform across donors in the presence/absence analyses, though that assumption may not hold. Correlated functional status among segregating V segments might be attributable to linkage disequilibrium, but an unknown experimental factor could not be ruled out. Some IMGT-functional V segments, including TRBV6-2 and TRBV6-3, could not be distinguished by the 87-base-pair reads and were therefore excluded. In a later genetic analysis, a missense DCLRE1C variant was associated with V-gene and J-gene trimming of TCR beta chains, and the association was replicated in an independent cohort. According to a later genetic analysis, donors in an Asian-associated ancestry cluster had fewer N-insertions in productive TCRs than the approximately 700-donor mean. Several of the top co-occurrence clusters appeared to be linked to parvovirus B19, influenza, CMV and Epstein-Barr virus, according to a later analysis. A further reported finding was that TCR beta sequences accurately predicted the HLA-A and HLA-B alleles for most subjects in the first cohort. This cohort had only TCR beta chains sequenced, and the lack of alpha or paired-chain data limited which features could be detected. A cluster of highly shared sequence variants was judged likely to represent a technical artifact of the sequencing pipeline. Because some donors lacked HLA typing at each locus, the association tests relied only on the typed subset. Assigning TCR associations to individual alleles was difficult when HLA alleles, especially DR and DQ, strongly co-occurred. A later analysis found that HLA-associated TCR beta chains were more clonally expanded and had lower generation probabilities than equally common non-associated chains. The study listed 164 TCR beta chains as associated with cytomegalovirus. CMV serostatus was the only immune exposure information available for the cohort.

The sequence is built from TRBV11-2 and TRBJ2-2; TRBD2 matches 7 bases in the middle. The TCR comes from a man younger than 40 in good health and CMV-seronegative. The sequenced sample consisted of PBMCs. The CDR3 amino acid sequence is: CAESSAAGVSGELFF. The nucleotide sequence reads as follows: TGTGCCGAATCTAGCGCGGCGGGAGTGTCCGGGGAGCTGTTTTTT.